Listed below are T cell receptor beta chains from one sample, sequenced in a study of CD8+ T cells in alopecia areata. Libraries were prepared by immunoSEQ multiplex PCR; TCRdb keeps only in-frame clonotypes and omits some of them. This table holds roughly 250,000 clones, about two thirds found once. Here the sequenced sample was CD4+ T cells sorted from blood, taken at week 0. The receptors were sampled from a human donor with alopecia areata. Both conserved end residues are part of each CDR3. The D gene is left open where the match is weak. Size values are once, few and many counts, or a class for expanded clones, and some rows have none.

J gene,clone size,D gene,V gene,CDR3 protein,CDR3 DNA
TRBJ2-5,NA,TRBD1,TRBV10-3,CAIRRTGRGETQYF,TGTGCCATCAGGCGGACAGGGCGAGGAGAGACCCAGTACTTC
TRBJ2-3,NA,NA,TRBV6-5,CASTPGTDTQYF,TGTGCCAGCACCCCGGGCACAGATACGCAGTATTTT
TRBJ2-3,NA,NA,TRBV27,CASSLGESRTDTQYF,TGTGCCAGCAGTTTAGGGGAAAGCCGCACAGATACGCAGTATTTT
TRBJ2-3,NA,NA,TRBV4-3,CASSQDTASPQYF,TGCGCCAGCAGCCAAGACACGGCGTCTCCGCAGTATTTT
TRBJ1-2,NA,NA,TRBV6-5,CASSYFPGDGYTF,TGTGCCAGCAGTTACTTTCCAGGGGATGGCTACACCTTC
TRBJ2-2,NA,NA,TRBV9,CASSALDSPNTGELFF,TGTGCCAGCAGCGCCCTGGACAGCCCCAACACCGGGGAGCTGTTTTTT
TRBJ2-7,NA,NA,TRBV30,CAWSVGGYEQYF,TGTGCCTGGAGTGTAGGGGGCTACGAGCAGTACTTC
TRBJ2-1,NA,TRBD1,TRBV6-5,CAVSGSTRGNEQFF,TGTGCCGTATCGGGGTCCACCAGGGGGAATGAGCAGTTCTTC
TRBJ1-5,NA,TRBD1,TRBV15,CATSKGQDNQPQHF,TGTGCCACCAGCAAGGGACAGGACAATCAGCCCCAGCATTTT
TRBJ2-7,few,NA,TRBV5-1,CASSLDASSYEQYF,TGCGCCAGCAGCTTGGATGCCAGCTCCTACGAGCAGTACTTC
TRBJ2-3,NA,NA,TRBV5-1,CASSFSTDTQYF,TGCGCCAGCAGCTTTAGCACAGATACGCAGTATTTT
TRBJ1-1,NA,TRBD1,TRBV7-9,CASSLLQGGRNTEAFF,TGTGCCAGCAGCCTTCTACAGGGGGGAAGAAACACTGAAGCTTTCTTT
TRBJ2-5,NA,TRBD1,TRBV29-1,CSVRDRTQETQYF,TGCAGCGTTCGGGACAGGACCCAAGAGACCCAGTACTTC
TRBJ1-2,NA,NA,TRBV5-1,CASSLDRPWGYTF,TGCGCCAGCAGCTTGGACCGGCCCTGGGGCTACACCTTC
TRBJ2-3,few,NA,TRBV5-1,CASAPDPGTDTQYF,TGCGCCAGCGCTCCGGATCCCGGGACAGATACGCAGTATTTT
TRBJ1-4,NA,NA,TRBV30,CAWSVKPGLGDEKLFF,TGTGCCTGGAGTGTAAAACCGGGCCTTGGGGATGAAAAACTGTTTTTT
TRBJ2-6,NA,NA,TRBV4-3,CASSQEAFAGANVLTF,TGCGCCAGCAGCCAAGAGGCTTTCGCCGGGGCCAACGTCCTGACTTTC
TRBJ1-5,NA,NA,TRBV4-3,CASSQDQGPQPQHF,TGCGCCAGCAGCCAAGATCAGGGTCCACAGCCCCAGCATTTT
TRBJ1-2,once,TRBD1,TRBV27,CASSLTRTGVYGYTF,TGTGCCAGCAGTCTAACCCGGACAGGGGTCTATGGCTACACCTTC
TRBJ2-5,NA,TRBD1,TRBV5-4,CASSGGQARGAQYF,TGTGCCAGCAGCGGAGGACAGGCTAGAGGAGCCCAGTACTTC
TRBJ1-1,NA,NA,TRBV30,CAWTLGADTEAFF,TGTGCCTGGACGCTGGGCGCCGACACTGAAGCTTTCTTT
TRBJ2-5,NA,NA,TRBV29-1,CSVRGKETQYF,TGCAGCGTGCGAGGGAAAGAGACCCAGTACTTC
TRBJ2-1,NA,NA,TRBV15,CATSQGYYNEQFF,TGTGCCACCAGCCAGGGATACTACAATGAGCAGTTCTTC
TRBJ2-3,few,NA,TRBV4-2,CASSRQDNVRGTDTQYF,TGTGCCAGCAGCAGACAAGATAATGTAAGGGGCACAGATACGCAGTATTTT
TRBJ1-5,NA,NA,TRBV5-6,CASSMGRNQPQHF,TGTGCCAGCAGCATGGGACGGAATCAGCCCCAGCATTTT
TRBJ2-5,NA,NA,TRBV18,CASSPPSRAETQYF,TGTGCCAGCTCACCACCGTCCAGGGCCGAGACCCAGTACTTC
TRBJ2-7,NA,TRBD1,TRBV2,CASKAGGFEQYF,TGTGCCAGCAAAGCAGGGGGCTTCGAGCAGTACTTC
TRBJ2-6,NA,NA,TRBV18,CASSPPGHLSGANVLTF,TGTGCCAGCTCACCACCGGGACACCTTTCTGGGGCCAACGTCCTGACTTTC
TRBJ2-7,NA,TRBD1,TRBV6-5,CASSRGQGSYEQYF,TGTGCCAGCAGTCGCGGACAGGGGTCCTACGAGCAGTACTTC
TRBJ1-6,NA,NA,TRBV9,CASTEGKAGESPLHF,TGTGCCAGCACCGAGGGAAAGGCAGGAGAGTCACCCCTCCACTTT
TRBJ1-1,NA,NA,TRBV29-1,CSVEEGRREAFF,TGCAGCGTTGAAGAAGGGAGACGGGAAGCTTTCTTT
TRBJ2-4,once,NA,TRBV9,CASSSARGAQYF,TGTGCCAGCAGCAGCGCCCGGGGGGCCCAGTACTTC
TRBJ2-5,NA,TRBD2,TRBV6-5,CASSYSGGGEQTQYF,TGTGCCAGCAGTTACTCGGGCGGGGGTGAACAGACCCAGTACTTC
TRBJ1-4,NA,NA,TRBV29-1,CSVFGNPGEKLFF,TGCAGCGTTTTCGGGAACCCAGGGGAAAAACTGTTTTTT
TRBJ1-4,NA,NA,TRBV30,CAWSGGGGQNEKLFF,TGTGCCTGGAGTGGCGGTGGGGGGCAGAATGAAAAACTGTTTTTT
TRBJ1-5,NA,TRBD1,TRBV4-3,CASSPGTGGDQPQHF,TGCGCCAGCAGCCCAGGGACAGGTGGGGATCAGCCCCAGCATTTT
TRBJ2-7,NA,TRBD2,TRBV29-1,CSVALAGVAYF,TGCAGCGTTGCACTAGCGGGGGTGGCGTACTTC
TRBJ2-2,NA,NA,TRBV19,CASSIEQTNTGELFF,TGTGCCAGTAGTATTGAACAGACGAACACCGGGGAGCTGTTTTTT
TRBJ1-1,NA,NA,TRBV30,CAWNQGWTEAFF,TGTGCCTGGAATCAGGGTTGGACTGAAGCTTTCTTT
TRBJ2-5,NA,NA,TRBV5-6,CASSFPAQTQYF,TGTGCCAGCAGCTTCCCAGCCCAGACCCAGTACTTC
TRBJ1-2,NA,NA,TRBV18,CASSPEGNGYTF,TGTGCCAGCTCACCAGAAGGGAACGGCTACACCTTC
TRBJ1-6,NA,NA,TRBV15,CATSLTRWESPLHF,TGTGCCACCAGCCTGACACGGTGGGAATCACCCCTCCACTTT
TRBJ2-5,NA,NA,TRBV7-9,CAGDDGPKETQYF,TGTGCCGGAGACGACGGACCTAAAGAGACCCAGTACTTC
TRBJ2-5,NA,TRBD1,TRBV9,CASSPTGFETQYF,TGTGCCAGCAGCCCGACAGGGTTCGAGACCCAGTACTTC
TRBJ2-6,NA,NA,TRBV2,CASSGDRVGANVLTF,TGTGCCAGCAGCGGCGACCGAGTTGGGGCCAACGTCCTGACTTTC
TRBJ2-5,few,TRBD2,TRBV7-9,CASSPGLAGGETQYF,TGTGCCAGCAGCCCAGGACTAGCGGGAGGAGAGACCCAGTACTTC
TRBJ2-1,NA,TRBD1,TRBV29-1,CSVDRVSNEQFF,TGCAGCGTAGACAGGGTCTCCAATGAGCAGTTCTTC
TRBJ1-3,NA,NA,TRBV29-1,CSARDGNTIYF,TGCAGCGCCCGTGACGGAAACACCATATATTTT
TRBJ1-1,few,NA,TRBV29-1,CSVEELEAFF,TGCAGCGTTGAAGAGTTAGAAGCTTTCTTT
TRBJ2-1,NA,TRBD2,TRBV15,CATSVPGLAGGSLEQFF,TGTGCCACCAGCGTCCCGGGGCTAGCGGGGGGGTCACTTGAGCAGTTCTTC
TRBJ2-5,NA,TRBD2,TRBV9,CASSVEGLAGETQYF,TGTGCCAGCAGCGTAGAGGGACTAGCGGGAGAGACCCAGTACTTC
TRBJ2-5,NA,TRBD2,TRBV15,CATSRDLELTSRETQYF,TGTGCCACCAGCAGAGATTTGGAATTGACTAGCAGGGAGACCCAGTACTTC
TRBJ1-2,NA,TRBD1,TRBV9,CASSVQDRALYGYTF,TGTGCCAGCAGCGTCCAAGACAGGGCACTCTATGGCTACACCTTC
TRBJ2-3,NA,NA,TRBV4-2,CASSQEGLTAQYF,TGTGCCAGCAGCCAAGAAGGCCTAACGGCGCAGTATTTT
TRBJ1-6,NA,NA,TRBV6-5,CANSPAGVSPLHF,TGTGCCAACAGTCCGGCCGGCGTCTCACCCCTCCACTTT
TRBJ2-7,NA,TRBD1,TRBV5-1,CASTLSPGQAFYEQYF,TGCGCCAGCACACTTTCCCCGGGACAGGCATTCTACGAGCAGTACTTC